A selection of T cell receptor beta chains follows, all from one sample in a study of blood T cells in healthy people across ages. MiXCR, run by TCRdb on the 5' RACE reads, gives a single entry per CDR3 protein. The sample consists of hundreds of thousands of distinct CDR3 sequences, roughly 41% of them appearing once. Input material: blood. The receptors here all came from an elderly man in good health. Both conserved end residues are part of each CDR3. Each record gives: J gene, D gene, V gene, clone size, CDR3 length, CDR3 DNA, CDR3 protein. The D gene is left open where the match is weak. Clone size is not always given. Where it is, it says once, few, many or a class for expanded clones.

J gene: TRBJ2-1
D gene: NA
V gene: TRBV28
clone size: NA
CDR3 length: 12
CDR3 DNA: TGTGCCCATAACAGGGCCTACAGTGAGCAGTTCTTC
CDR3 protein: CAHNRAYSEQFF

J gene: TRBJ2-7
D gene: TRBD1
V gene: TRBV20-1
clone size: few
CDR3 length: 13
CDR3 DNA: TGCAGTGCGTACCGGGACAGCCTCTACGAGCAGTACTTC
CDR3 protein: CSAYRDSLYEQYF

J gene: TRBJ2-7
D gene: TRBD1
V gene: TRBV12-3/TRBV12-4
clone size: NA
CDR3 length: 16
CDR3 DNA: TGTGCCAGCAGTCCCACACCGGGACAGGGGAGTTACGAGCAGTACTTC
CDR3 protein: CASSPTPGQGSYEQYF

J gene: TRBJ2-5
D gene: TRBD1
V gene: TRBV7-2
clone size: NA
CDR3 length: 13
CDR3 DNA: TGTGCCAGCAGCCACGACAGGGGTGGGACCCAGTACTTC
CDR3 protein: CASSHDRGGTQYF

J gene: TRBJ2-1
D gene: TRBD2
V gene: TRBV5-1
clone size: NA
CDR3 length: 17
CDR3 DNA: TGCGCCAGCAGCTTGGTGGTGCGGGGGGGCTCCTACAATGAGCAGTTCTTC
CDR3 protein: CASSLVVRGGSYNEQFF

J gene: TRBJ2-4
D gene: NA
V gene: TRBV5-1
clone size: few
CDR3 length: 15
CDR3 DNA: TGCGCCAGCAGCTCCGGACAGATTCGAGAAAACATTCAGTACTTC
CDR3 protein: CASSSGQIRENIQYF

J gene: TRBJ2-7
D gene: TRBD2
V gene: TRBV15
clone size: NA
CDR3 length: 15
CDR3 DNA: TGTGCCACCAGCATTTCAGCGGGAGATTACAATGAGCAGTACTTC
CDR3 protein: CATSISAGDYNEQYF

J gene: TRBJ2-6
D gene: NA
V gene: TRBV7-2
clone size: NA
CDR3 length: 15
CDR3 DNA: TGTGCCAGCAGCTTATCTACTCCTGGGGCCAACGTCCTGACTTTC
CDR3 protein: CASSLSTPGANVLTF

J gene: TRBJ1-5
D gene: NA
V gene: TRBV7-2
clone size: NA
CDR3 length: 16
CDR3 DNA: TGTGCCAGCAGCTTTTCGGCCGGAGAGGGTACGCAGCCCCAGCATTTT
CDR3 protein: CASSFSAGEGTQPQHF

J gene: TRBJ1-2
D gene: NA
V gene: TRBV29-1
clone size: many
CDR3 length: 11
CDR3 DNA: TGCAGCGTTGATTCCGGGTTTGGCTACACCTTC
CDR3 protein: CSVDSGFGYTF

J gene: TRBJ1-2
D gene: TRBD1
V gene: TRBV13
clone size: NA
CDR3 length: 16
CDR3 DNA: TGTGCCAGCAGCTTGACAGGGGGGTATGATAACTATGGCTACACCTTC
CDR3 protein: CASSLTGGYDNYGYTF

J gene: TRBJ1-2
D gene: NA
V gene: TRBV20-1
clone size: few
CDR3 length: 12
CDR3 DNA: TGCAGTGCGCAACACACGGTCTATGGCTACACCTTC
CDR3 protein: CSAQHTVYGYTF